This T cell receptor beta chain was captured in a study of control samples from healthy donors and cancer patients. Germline values: CDR1 MNHNY, CDR2 SVGAGI (reference sequence). The CDR3 sequence is 16 residues long. V was clipped by 4 bases and J by 0 bases, with 13 bases between them. Sequenced by immunoSEQ multiplex PCR; TCRdb stores in-frame clones only, minus some. The repertoire includes roughly 88,000 clones, roughly 90% of them detected once, and over 0.75% sits in the top ten. The TCR comes from a woman aged 25-40 years in good health. The sequencing sample was made of blood. V usage is TRBV6-6 and J usage is TRBJ1-5, with D unresolved. Here the CDR3 DNA reads TGTGCCAGCAGTTTCCGAGGTCCTGATAGCAATCAGCCCCAGCATTTT. It encodes CASSFRGPDSNQPQHF.